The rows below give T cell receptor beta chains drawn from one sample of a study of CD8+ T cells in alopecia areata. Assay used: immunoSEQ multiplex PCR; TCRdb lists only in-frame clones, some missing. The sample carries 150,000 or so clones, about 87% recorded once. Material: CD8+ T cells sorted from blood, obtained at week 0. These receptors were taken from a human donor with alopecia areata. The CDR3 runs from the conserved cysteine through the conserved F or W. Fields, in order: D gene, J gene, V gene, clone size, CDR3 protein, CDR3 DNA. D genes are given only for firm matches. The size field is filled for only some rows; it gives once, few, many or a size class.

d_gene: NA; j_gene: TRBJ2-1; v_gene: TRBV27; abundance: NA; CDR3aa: CASSSLENNEQFF; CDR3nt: TGTGCCAGCAGTTCGTTAGAGAACAATGAGCAGTTCTTC
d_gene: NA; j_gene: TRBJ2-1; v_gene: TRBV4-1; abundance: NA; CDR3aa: CASSQVHGGSYEQFF; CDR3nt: TGCGCCAGCAGCCAAGTACACGGTGGGAGCTATGAGCAGTTCTTC
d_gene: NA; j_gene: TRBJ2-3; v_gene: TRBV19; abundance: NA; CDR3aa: CASSIDFRGTATDTQYF; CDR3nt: TGTGCCAGTAGTATAGATTTTCGGGGGACCGCCACAGATACGCAGTATTTT
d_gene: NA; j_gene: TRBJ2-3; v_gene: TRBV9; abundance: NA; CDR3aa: CASSPRKGEFTDTQYF; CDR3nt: TGTGCCAGCAGCCCCCGGAAAGGGGAATTCACAGATACGCAGTATTTT
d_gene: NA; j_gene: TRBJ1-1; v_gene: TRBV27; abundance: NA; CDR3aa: CASRGRLNTEAFF; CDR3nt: TGTGCCAGCAGGGGCAGGTTGAACACTGAAGCTTTCTTT
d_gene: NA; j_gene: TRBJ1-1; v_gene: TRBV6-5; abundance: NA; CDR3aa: CASSYSGTNTEAFF; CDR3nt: TGTGCCAGCAGTTACTCCGGGACTAACACTGAAGCTTTCTTT
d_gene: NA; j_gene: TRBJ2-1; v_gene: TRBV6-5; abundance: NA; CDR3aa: CASRNGGPINEQFF; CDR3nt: TGTGCCAGCAGAAACGGGGGGCCCATCAATGAGCAGTTCTTC
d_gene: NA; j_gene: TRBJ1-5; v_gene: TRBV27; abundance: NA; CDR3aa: CASSLYGSSNQPQHF; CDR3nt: TGTGCCAGCAGTTTATACGGGAGTAGCAATCAGCCCCAGCATTTT
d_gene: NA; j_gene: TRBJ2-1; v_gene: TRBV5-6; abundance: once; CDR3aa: CASSLVTNEQFF; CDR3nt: TGTGCCAGCAGCTTGGTAACCAATGAGCAGTTCTTC
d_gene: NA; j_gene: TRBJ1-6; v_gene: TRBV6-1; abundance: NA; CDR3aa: CASSEMANGYSPLHF; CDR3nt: TGTGCCAGCAGTGAGATGGCAAACGGGTATTCACCCCTCCACTTT
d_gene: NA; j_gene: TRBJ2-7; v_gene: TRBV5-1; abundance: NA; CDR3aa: CASSTGVFYEQYF; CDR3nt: TGCGCCAGCAGCACCGGGGTCTTCTACGAGCAGTACTTC
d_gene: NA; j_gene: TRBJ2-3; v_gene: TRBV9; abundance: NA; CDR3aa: CASSVGLSPDTQYF; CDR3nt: TGTGCCAGCAGCGTGGGCCTTTCCCCAGATACGCAGTATTTT
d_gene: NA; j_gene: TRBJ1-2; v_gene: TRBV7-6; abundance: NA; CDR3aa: CASSLAENYGYTF; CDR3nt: TGTGCCAGCAGCTTAGCGGAAAACTATGGCTACACCTTC
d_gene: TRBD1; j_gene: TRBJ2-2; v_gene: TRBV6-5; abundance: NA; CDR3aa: CASSRQGDGTGELFF; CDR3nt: TGTGCCAGCAGTCGACAGGGGGACGGCACCGGGGAGCTGTTTTTT
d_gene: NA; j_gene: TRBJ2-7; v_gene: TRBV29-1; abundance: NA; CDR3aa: CSVPGGGYEQYF; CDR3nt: TGCAGCGTTCCCGGGGGCGGCTACGAGCAGTACTTC
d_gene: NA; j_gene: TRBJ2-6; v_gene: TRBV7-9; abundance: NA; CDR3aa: CASSLSDTGVSSGANVLTF; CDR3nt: TGTGCCAGCAGCTTAAGTGATACGGGGGTGTCCTCTGGGGCCAACGTCCTGACTTTC
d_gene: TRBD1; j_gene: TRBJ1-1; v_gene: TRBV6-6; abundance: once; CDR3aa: CASSSDRATEAFF; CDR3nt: TGTGCCAGCTCGAGCGACAGGGCTACTGAAGCTTTCTTT
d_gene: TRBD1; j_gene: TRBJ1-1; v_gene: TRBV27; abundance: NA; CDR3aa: CASALLAGGGEAFF; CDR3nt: TGTGCCAGCGCCTTACTAGCAGGGGGTGGTGAAGCTTTCTTT
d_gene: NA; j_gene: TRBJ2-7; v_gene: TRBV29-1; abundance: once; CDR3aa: CSASGTSYEQYF; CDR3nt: TGCAGCGCAAGCGGGACATCCTACGAGCAGTACTTC
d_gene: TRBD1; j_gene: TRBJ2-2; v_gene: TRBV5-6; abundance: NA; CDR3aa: CASSLPIRRDRYGELFF; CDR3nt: TGTGCCAGCAGCCTACCCATCCGGAGGGACAGGTACGGGGAGCTGTTTTTT
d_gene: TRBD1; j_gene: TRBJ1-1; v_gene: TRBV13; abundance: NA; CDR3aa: CASSYRTGNTEAFF; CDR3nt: TGTGCCAGCAGCTACCGGACAGGCAACACTGAAGCTTTCTTT
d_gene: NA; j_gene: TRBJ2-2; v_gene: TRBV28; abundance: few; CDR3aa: CASSYQKRANTGELFF; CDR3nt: TGTGCCAGCAGTTACCAAAAGCGGGCGAACACCGGGGAGCTGTTTTTT
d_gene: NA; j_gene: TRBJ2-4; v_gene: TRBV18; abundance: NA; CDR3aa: CASSPPAGASIQYF; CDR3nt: TGTGCCAGCTCACCACCGGCGGGGGCAAGCATTCAGTACTTC
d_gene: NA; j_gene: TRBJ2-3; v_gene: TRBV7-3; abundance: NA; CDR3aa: CASSFSSTDTQYF; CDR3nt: TGTGCCAGCAGCTTCAGTAGCACAGATACGCAGTATTTT
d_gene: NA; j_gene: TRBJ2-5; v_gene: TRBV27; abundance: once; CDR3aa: CASSLAVGWRETQYF; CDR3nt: TGTGCCAGCAGTTTAGCTGTTGGGTGGCGGGAGACCCAGTACTTC
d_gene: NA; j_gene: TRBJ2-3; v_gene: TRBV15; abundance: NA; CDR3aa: CATSRDQRITDTQYF; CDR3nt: TGTGCCACCAGCAGAGATCAGCGTATCACAGATACGCAGTATTTT
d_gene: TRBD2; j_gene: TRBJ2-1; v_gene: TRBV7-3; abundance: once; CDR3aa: CASSREGSGYYDEQFF; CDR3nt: TGTGCCAGCAGCCGGGAGGGGAGTGGGTATTACGATGAGCAGTTCTTC